The clone carrying this TCR beta chain was seen many times. This sample was taken from a study of T cells in Graves' hyperthyroidism and ophthalmopathy. On the study more broadly: Prior to any treatment, at the point of initial diagnosis, peripheral blood was collected.

The investigators amplified TCR beta CDR3 regions from RNA transcripts. Initially, a first-round RT-PCR of the TCR CDR3 employed the HTBI primer set. Each CDR3 protein gets one entry after TCRdb re-called the multiplex PCR reads with MiXCR. The table records around 380,000 distinct CDR3 sequences, approximately 12% of them present only once. The patients, who ranged from 18 to 65 in age, presented with newly diagnosed hyperthyroidism lasting under 2 months. Lactation, pregnancy, other autoimmune disease or uncontrolled infection excluded patients. PBMCs came from around 10 ml fresh peripheral blood. Trimming cost V 1 base and J 0 bases, with 12 bases left between them. The CDR3 spans 16 residues. The V gene's germline CDR1 is MDHEN and CDR2 SYDVKM.

The sample consisted of blood. This receptor was taken from a man aged 30-40 years with Graves' hyperthyroidism that later progressed to Graves' ophthalmopathy. The chain links TRBV28 to TRBJ1-1, with D unresolved. The CDR3 spells CASSLFGPSLNTEAFF. CDR3 sequence (DNA): TGTGCCAGCAGTTTATTCGGTCCCTCCCTGAACACTGAAGCTTTCTTT.